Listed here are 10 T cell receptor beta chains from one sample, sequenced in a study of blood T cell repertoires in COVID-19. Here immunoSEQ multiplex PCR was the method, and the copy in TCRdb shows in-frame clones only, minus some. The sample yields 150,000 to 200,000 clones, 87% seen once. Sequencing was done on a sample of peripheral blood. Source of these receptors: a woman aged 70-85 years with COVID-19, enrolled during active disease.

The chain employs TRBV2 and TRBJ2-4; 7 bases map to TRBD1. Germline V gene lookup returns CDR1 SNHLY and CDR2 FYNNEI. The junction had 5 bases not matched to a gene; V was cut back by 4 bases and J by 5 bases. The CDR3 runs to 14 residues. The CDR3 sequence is CASSARTGENIQYF. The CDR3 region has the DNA TGTGCCAGCAGTGCGCGAACAGGGGAAAACATTCAGTACTTC.

The CDR3 DNA reads TGCGCCAGCAGCTTGCCGGGACAGGTGAACACTGAAGCTTTCTTT. Its translation is CASSLPGQVNTEAFF. The chain combines TRBV5-1 with TRBJ1-1, with TRBD1 matching 8 bases. Germline CDR1 SGHRS, CDR2 YFSETQ. V dropped 1 base and J dropped 0; count of bases not matched to a gene: 2. This CDR3 is built from 15 residues. The complete variable domain, with remaining parts taken from reference TRBV5-1 and TRBJ1-1, reads KAGVTQTPRYLIKTRGQQVTLSCSPISGHRSVSWYQQTPGQGLQFLFEYFSETQRNKGNFPGRFSGRQFSNSRSEMNVSTLELGDSALYLCASSLPGQVNTEAFFGQGTRLTVV.

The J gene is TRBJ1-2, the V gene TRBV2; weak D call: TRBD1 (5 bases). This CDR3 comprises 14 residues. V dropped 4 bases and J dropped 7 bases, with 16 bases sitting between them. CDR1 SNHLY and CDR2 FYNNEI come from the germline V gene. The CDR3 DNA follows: TGTGCCAGCAGTGGCGACAGACCTGATCGTGGCTACACCTTC. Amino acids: CASSGDRPDRGYTF.

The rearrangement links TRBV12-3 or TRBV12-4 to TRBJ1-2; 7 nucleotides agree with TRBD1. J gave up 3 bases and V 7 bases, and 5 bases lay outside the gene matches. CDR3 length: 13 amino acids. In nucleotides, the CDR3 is TGTGCCAGCACCGAGACAGGGTACTATGGCTACACCTTC. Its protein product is CASTETGYYGYTF.

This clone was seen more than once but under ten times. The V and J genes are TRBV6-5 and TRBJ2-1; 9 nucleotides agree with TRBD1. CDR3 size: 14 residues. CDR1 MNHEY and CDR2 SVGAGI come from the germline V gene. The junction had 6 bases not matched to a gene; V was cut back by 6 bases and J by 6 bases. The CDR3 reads CASSLTQGANEQFF. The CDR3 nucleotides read TGTGCCAGCAGCCTCACACAGGGGGCCAATGAGCAGTTCTTC.

CDR3 coding DNA: TGTGCCAGCAGCCTCGGACATTATACAGGGCCCCAGCATTTT. It specifies CASSLGHYTGPQHF. The V and J genes are TRBV7-2 and TRBJ1-5; weak D call: TRBD1 (5 bases). CDR3 length: 14 residues. V dropped 5 bases and J dropped 9 bases, with 17 bases sitting between them. The germline gives CDR1 SGHTA, CDR2 FQGNSA.

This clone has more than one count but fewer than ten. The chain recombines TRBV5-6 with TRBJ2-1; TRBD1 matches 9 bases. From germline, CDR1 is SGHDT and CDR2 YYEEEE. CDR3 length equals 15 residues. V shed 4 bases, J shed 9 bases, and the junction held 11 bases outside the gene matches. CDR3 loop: CASSSAGTGKREQFF. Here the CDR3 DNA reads TGTGCCAGCAGCAGCGCCGGGACAGGGAAACGTGAGCAGTTCTTC.

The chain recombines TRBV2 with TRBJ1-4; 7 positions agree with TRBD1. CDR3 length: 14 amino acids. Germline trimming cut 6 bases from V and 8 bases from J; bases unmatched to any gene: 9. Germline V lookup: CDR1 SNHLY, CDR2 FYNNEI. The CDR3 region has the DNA TGTGCCAGCAGCCCGACAGGGTGGAAAGAAAAACTGTTTTTT. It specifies CASSPTGWKEKLFF.

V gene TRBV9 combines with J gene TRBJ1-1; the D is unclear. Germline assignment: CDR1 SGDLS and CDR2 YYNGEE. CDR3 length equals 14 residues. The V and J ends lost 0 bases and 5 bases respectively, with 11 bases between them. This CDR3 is CASSVAYGGTEAFF. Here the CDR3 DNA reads TGTGCCAGCAGCGTAGCTTACGGAGGTACTGAAGCTTTCTTT.

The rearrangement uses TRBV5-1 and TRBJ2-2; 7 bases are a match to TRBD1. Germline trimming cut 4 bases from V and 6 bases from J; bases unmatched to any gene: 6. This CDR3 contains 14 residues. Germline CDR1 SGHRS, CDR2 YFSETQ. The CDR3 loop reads CASSADRIAGELFF. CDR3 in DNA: TGCGCCAGCAGCGCGGACAGGATCGCCGGGGAGCTGTTTTTT.